Below are 20 T cell receptor beta chains sequenced from a single sample in a study of post-analysis software for immune sequencing data. Study-level findings and limits: TRBV segments more frequent in patients than in controls numbered five and included TRBV5-6, TRBV5-1 and TRBV20-1.

Their specific antigens are unknown. Incorporated into the TCR beta cDNA libraries were unique molecular identifiers, which served to reduce PCR and sequencing biases. TCRdb re-analysed the PCR reads in MiXCR, keeping a single row per CDR3 protein. There are about 770,000 distinct CDR3 sequences in the sample; around 46% occur only once, and approximately 5% lies in the top ten. The source material was blood. Every receptor here comes from a girl aged 10 to 17 with multiple sclerosis.

This sequence joins TRBV5-1 and TRBJ2-5; D unclear. This CDR3 comprises 14 residues. CDR1 is SGHRS, CDR2 YFSETQ, per germline. The ends were cut back, 0 bases at V and 5 bases at J, with 11 bases in the middle. The CDR3 region is CASSLAGLRETQYF. Written as DNA, the CDR3 is TGCGCCAGCAGCTTGGCAGGCCTAAGGGAGACCCAGTACTTC.

In this sample, this clonotype turned up many times. The V gene is TRBV27, the J gene TRBJ1-2; 10 bases are a match to TRBD1. Trimming cost V 3 bases and J 6 bases; bases outside gene matches: 4. From germline, CDR1 is MNHEY and CDR2 SMNVEV (reference sequence). The CDR3 covers 14 residues. The DNA of the CDR3 is TGTGCCAGCAGTTTGTCGGGACAGGGGAATGGCTACACCTTC. It translates to CASSLSGQGNGYTF.

The chain is built from TRBV6-5 and TRBJ1-4; 8 bases line up with TRBD1. The CDR3 length is 14 residues. The germline gives CDR1 MNHEY, CDR2 SVGAGI. V was pared by 5 bases and J by 10 bases, with 9 bases of the junction left unmatched. The CDR3 nucleotides read TGTGCCAGCAGTCAGGACAGGGACCTCGGAAAACTGTTTTTT. Protein: CASSQDRDLGKLFF.

CDR3 loop: CASSLRGEEAFF. CDR3 in DNA: TGCGCCAGCAGCTTAAGGGGGGAGGAAGCTTTCTTT. The chain is built from TRBV5-1 and TRBJ1-1, with D possibly matching TRBD1 (6 bases). The CDR3 sequence is 12 residues long. The germline V and J ends were trimmed by 2 bases and 8 bases, with 10 bases remaining between them. Germline V gene lookup returns CDR1 SGHRS and CDR2 YFSETQ. Full variable domain (missing parts from reference TRBV5-1 and TRBJ1-1): KAGVTQTPRYLIKTRGQQVTLSCSPISGHRSVSWYQQTPGQGLQFLFEYFSETQRNKGNFPGRFSGRQFSNSRSEMNVSTLELGDSALYLCASSLRGEEAFFGQGTRLTVV.

The V and J genes are TRBV4-2 and TRBJ2-7, with 8 bases matching TRBD2. Trimming at V came to 4 bases and at J to 2 bases, leaving 4 bases not matched to a gene. Germline V gene sequence: CDR1 LGHNA, CDR2 YNFKEQ. This CDR3 comprises 14 residues. CDR3 bases: TGTGCCAGCAGCCCAGCGGGAGATACCTACGAGCAGTACTTC. Residues: CASSPAGDTYEQYF.

The chain combines TRBV6-5 with TRBJ2-7; 8 bases map to TRBD1. The J segment lost 3 bases and the V segment lost 1 base, leaving 2 bases of the junction unmatched. Germline V gene sequence: CDR1 MNHEY, CDR2 SVGAGI. The CDR3 covers 14 residues. The CDR3 spells CASSYLGTGYEQYF. CDR3 nucleotide sequence: TGTGCCAGCAGTTACTTGGGGACAGGCTACGAGCAGTACTTC.

The chain combines TRBV25-1 with TRBJ1-6, with no clear D. Per the germline V gene, CDR1 is MGHDK and CDR2 is SYGVNS. V lost 0 bases and J lost 10, with 13 bases in between. The CDR3 loop spans 15 amino acids. CDR3 sequence (DNA): TGTGCCAGCAGTGAATATCGAAGGGCGGGATCACCCCTCCACTTT. This gives the protein CASSEYRRAGSPLHF.

The chain couples TRBV20-1 to TRBJ2-7; 8 nucleotides line up with TRBD2. Germline V gives CDR1 DFQATT, CDR2 SNEGSKA (reference sequence). With 1 base clipped from V and 2 bases from J, the junction kept 4 bases outside the gene matches. The CDR3 spans 14 residues. This CDR3 reads CSARVLAATYEQYF. The DNA for the CDR3 is TGCAGTGCTAGAGTACTAGCGGCCACCTACGAGCAGTACTTC.

This chain uses TRBV7-6 with TRBJ2-7; D gene uncertain. V was clipped by 5 bases and J by 4 bases, with 12 bases between them. The CDR3 totals 13 residues. Germline CDR1 SGHVS, CDR2 FNYEAQ. CDR3: CASSPAQPYEQYF. DNA of the CDR3: TGTGCCAGCAGCCCCGCACAACCGTACGAGCAGTACTTC.

CDR3 DNA sequence: TGCAGCGTCGAACGCGGGAGGATACCAGATACGCAGTATTTT. Its translation: CSVERGRIPDTQYF. The chain couples TRBV29-1 to TRBJ2-3; 8 nucleotides line up with TRBD2. V shed 6 bases and J 4 bases; nucleotides not matched to a gene: 9. CDR3 length: 14 amino acids. The germline V gene encodes CDR1 SQVTM and CDR2 ANQGSEA.

The chain carries TRBV13 and TRBJ2-7; 10 nucleotides match TRBD2. The CDR3 is made up of 17 amino acids. Unmatched junction bases numbered 7, after V lost 0 bases and J lost 2 bases. Germline loops: CDR1 PRHDT, CDR2 FYEKMQ (reference sequence). CDR3 loop: CASSLGGRLAGAYEQYF. The CDR3 nucleotides are TGTGCCAGCAGCTTAGGGGGTCGGCTAGCGGGAGCCTACGAGCAGTACTTC.

This rearrangement joins TRBV28 to TRBJ1-5; unclear D gene. Germline CDR1 reads MDHEN; CDR2 reads SYDVKM. V was clipped by 4 bases and J by 5 bases, with 12 bases between them. This CDR3 is 14 amino acids long. The CDR3 region is CASSYASGDQPQHF. In DNA, the CDR3 is TGTGCCAGCAGTTACGCCTCGGGCGATCAGCCCCAGCATTTT.

This clonotype occurred a few times. In nucleotides, the CDR3 is TGTGCCAGCAGAGAAGGAGGCGAGCAGTACTTC. As protein: CASREGGEQYF. The rearrangement joins TRBV12-3 or TRBV12-4 to TRBJ2-7; a possible D gene is TRBD2 (5 bases). The germline V and J ends were trimmed by 6 bases and 6 bases, with 9 bases remaining between them. The CDR3 has 11 amino acids.

V is TRBV9 and J is TRBJ2-3; either TRBD1 or TRBD2 may supply D (5 bases each). Trimming stripped 0 bases from V and 7 bases from J, with 15 bases between. Germline V lookup: CDR1 SGDLS, CDR2 YYNGEE. This CDR3 has 15 amino acids. The CDR3 here is CASSVDGGVGNTQYF. The CDR3 nucleotides are TGTGCCAGCAGCGTAGATGGGGGTGTCGGGAATACGCAGTATTTT.

This chain connects TRBV11-2 to TRBJ2-1, with D unclear. Trimming took off 3 bases at V and 4 bases at J, with 16 bases between the two ends. The germline V gene encodes CDR1 SGHAT and CDR2 FQNNGV. CDR3 length: 16 amino acids. This chain's CDR3 is CASSFLRGVRYNEQFF. In nucleotides, the CDR3 is TGTGCCAGCAGCTTCCTTCGCGGAGTCCGTTACAATGAGCAGTTCTTC.

This clonotype showed up just a few times. The chain carries TRBV6-5 and TRBJ2-1; 11 nucleotides match TRBD2. This CDR3 spans 15 amino acids. J lost 8 bases, V lost 6 bases, and 9 bases had no gene match. Germline V CDR1 and CDR2: MNHEY, SVGAGI. In nucleotides, the CDR3 is TGTGCCAGCAGCCCACTAGCGGGAGCTGGCTATGAGCAGTTCTTC. It specifies CASSPLAGAGYEQFF.

The chain combines TRBV21-1 with TRBJ2-3; the table's D call of TRBD2 was not tested on the DNA. TRBV21-1 is flagged as a pseudogene. CDR3 size: 16 residues. CDR3 nucleotide sequence: TGTGCCAGCAGCATGGGCCCACGAAACGACACAGATACGCAGTATTTT. Translation: CASSMGPRNDTDTQYF.

This chain uses TRBV5-6 with TRBJ2-5; 16 bases are a match to TRBD2. Near its end, the DNA agrees better with TRBJ2-7, so the J call may be wrong. The CDR3 has 17 amino acids. In germline, CDR1 is SGHDT, CDR2 YYEEEE. This CDR3 reads CASSPGLAGGLLYEQYF. In nucleotides, the CDR3 is TGTGCCAGCAGCCCGGGACTAGCGGGAGGGTTACTCTACGAGCAGTACTTC.

V is TRBV2 and J is TRBJ2-1; D might be TRBD2 (6 bases). The CDR3 runs to 12 residues. Germline CDR1 reads SNHLY; CDR2 reads FYNNEI. V was pared by 6 bases and J by 7 bases, with 10 bases between. CDR3 nucleotide sequence: TGTGCCAGCAGCGTCAGCGGGAATGAGCAGTTCTTC. This translates into CASSVSGNEQFF. Full variable domain (rest looked up from reference TRBV2 and TRBJ2-1): EPEVTQTPSHQVTQMGQEVILRCVPISNHLYFYWYRQILGQKVEFLVSFYNNEISEKSEIFDDQFSVERPDGSNFTLKIRSTKLEDSAMYFCASSVSGNEQFFGPGTRLTVL.

The genes are TRBV6-5 and TRBJ1-1, with a weak D call TRBD1 (5 bases). V lost 8 bases, J lost 5 bases, and 18 bases lay in between. CDR1 is MNHEY and CDR2 is SVGAGI in the germline V gene. This CDR3 spans 14 amino acids. Here the CDR3 reads CASGPGPRGTEAFF. DNA for the CDR3: TGTGCCAGCGGCCCAGGGCCTCGAGGGACTGAAGCTTTCTTT.